The 7 T cell receptor beta chains below all came from one sample that was sequenced in a study of blood T cell repertoires in COVID-19. Using immunoSEQ multiplex PCR, the repertoire was profiled, and TCRdb retains in-frame clones only, with some absent. The sample lists 200,000 to 250,000 clones, around 86% seen once, with less than 6% in the top ten. Sequencing input: peripheral blood. The source is a woman in her sixties or seventies with COVID-19, enrolled during active disease.

The chain employs TRBV7-9 and TRBJ2-2; weak D call: TRBD2 (6 bases). Germline V gene sequence: CDR1 SEHNR, CDR2 FQNEAQ (reference sequence). This CDR3 comprises 18 residues. The V end was cut by 4 bases, the J end by 2 bases, with 20 bases between. CDR3 region: CASSSPHYGEENTGELFF. DNA for the CDR3: TGTGCCAGCAGCTCCCCGCACTACGGGGAGGAAAACACCGGGGAGCTGTTTTTT.

V and J are TRBV5-5 and TRBJ2-3; 10 bases are shared with TRBD2. Germline assignment: CDR1 SGHKS and CDR2 YYEKEE (reference sequence). The V and J ends lost 2 bases and 7 bases, in that order; junction bases with no gene match: 7. The CDR3 consists of 15 residues. CDR3 amino acids: CASSLRLAGLNTQYF. Here the CDR3 DNA reads TGTGCCAGCAGCTTAAGACTAGCGGGTCTTAATACGCAGTATTTT.

The table lists this clone with a count of one. The V call is TRBV19, the J call TRBJ1-5, with 8 bases matching TRBD1. V was pared by 5 bases and J by 3 bases, with 3 bases of the junction left unmatched. CDR3 length: 14 residues. In germline, CDR1 is LNHDA, CDR2 SQIVND (reference sequence). The CDR3 loop reads CASSLDRANQPQHF. CDR3 bases: TGTGCCAGTAGTCTGGACAGGGCCAATCAGCCCCAGCATTTT.

This clone was picked up one time. The chain recombines TRBV5-4 with TRBJ1-1; D remains ambiguous. This CDR3 contains 15 residues. V shed 0 bases and J shed 1 base, with 10 bases lying between them. The germline gives CDR1 SGHNT, CDR2 YYREEE (reference sequence). CDR3: CASSLDPGKNTEAFF. The CDR3 nucleotides read TGTGCCAGCAGCTTGGACCCGGGTAAGAACACTGAAGCTTTCTTT.

The chain joins TRBV18 to TRBJ2-1; D gene ambiguous. Trimming took off 3 bases at V and 5 bases at J, with 5 bases between the two ends. The germline gives CDR1 KGHSH, CDR2 LQKENI. The CDR3 length is 12 residues. Here the CDR3 DNA reads TGTGCCAGCTCACCGGGCAACAATGAGCAGTTCTTC. Its translation is CASSPGNNEQFF.

This chain connects TRBV6-6 to TRBJ1-3, with 8 bases that match TRBD1. The V gene's germline CDR1 is MNHNY and CDR2 SVGAGI (reference sequence). V lost 0 bases, J lost 4 bases, and 5 bases stayed unmatched. This CDR3 has 16 residues. This chain's CDR3 is CASSYSDRVGGNTIYF. The CDR3 nucleotides are TGTGCCAGCAGTTACTCGGACAGGGTGGGAGGAAACACCATATATTTT.

This chain links TRBV19 with TRBJ1-3, with D unresolved. Per the germline V gene, CDR1 is LNHDA and CDR2 is SQIVND (reference sequence). V lost 5 bases and J 0 bases, leaving 17 bases between the germline ends. This CDR3 is built from 17 residues. The CDR3 here is CASSRMISQNSGNTIYF. CDR3 DNA sequence: TGTGCCAGTAGTCGAATGATCAGTCAGAACTCTGGAAACACCATATATTTT. The entire variable domain, with the rest obtained from reference TRBV19 and TRBJ1-3, is as follows: DGGITQSPKYLFRKEGQNVTLSCEQNLNHDAMYWYRQDPGQGLRLIYYSQIVNDFQKGDIAEGYSVSREKKESFPLTVTSAQKNPTAFYLCASSRMISQNSGNTIYFGEGSWLTVV.